The clone carrying this T cell receptor beta chain was counted between two and nine times. This specimen belongs to a study of CD4 and CD8 cells across lung adenocarcinoma regions. After removal of 0 bases from V and 3 bases from J, the junction contained 5 bases not matched to a gene. The CDR3 runs to 17 residues. Germline CDR1 reads LGHNA; CDR2 reads YSLEER. TCRdb re-called the PCR reads with MiXCR, one entry per CDR3 protein. There are thousands of distinct CDR3 sequences in the sample; about half occur only once, and about 16% lies in the top ten. Sequencing used CD4+ T cells from the center of a lung tumor. The chain employs TRBV4-3 and TRBJ2-3, with 11 bases matching TRBD2. The receptor's source is a female donor with lung adenocarcinoma. The CD4 and CD8 labels of this study may be unreliable. CDR3 DNA sequence: TGCGCCAGCAGCCAAGATCTAGCGGGAGGCCTAACAGATACGCAGTATTTT. This sequence encodes CASSQDLAGGLTDTQYF.